This T cell receptor beta chain was sequenced for a study of shared clonotypes between healthy human individuals. Study outcomes and limitations: The generation probabilities recorded for non-shared clonotypes fell below those of clonotypes shared by all four donors. A few donors showed sharing of about 4.6% of naive CD4 clonotypes.

Details on this clone: The antigen remains unidentified.

Execution of the assay was at deep level. Evenly divided among several immunoSEQ plates was the genomic DNA of each subset. Profiling relied on immunoSEQ multiplex PCR, and the TCRdb table lists in-frame clones only, not all of them. Of around 610,000 clones listed, 90% to 97% are singletons. The length of the CDR3 is 16 residues. The ends were cut back, 6 bases at V and 7 bases at J, with 21 bases in the middle. CDR1 is MNHEY, CDR2 SMNVEV, per germline (reference sequence). The naive CD8 subset, CD45RO-negative cells positively selected for CCR7, excluded terminally differentiated effector memory CD45RA+ cells.

The sample comprised naive CD8+ T cells sorted from blood. The clonotype originates from a young woman in good health. The chain carries TRBV27 and TRBJ1-4; a possible D gene is TRBD1 (6 bases). CDR3 protein: CASSRTPNRVGEKLFF. CDR3 nucleotides: TGTGCCAGCAGCCGAACACCTAACAGGGTGGGTGAAAAACTGTTTTTT.